The T cell receptor (beta chain) described here comes from a study of shared clonotypes between healthy human individuals. In regard to this clone: Its cognate antigen is unknown.

Notes on the study in general: The small donor group covered limited genetic and exposure diversity.

As defined, naive CD8 cells were CD45RO-negative and positively selected for CCR7, with terminally differentiated effector memory CD45RA+ cells excluded. Donors comprised healthy HIV-negative adults lacking recent acute infections or vaccinations. V was cut by 0 bases and J by 6 bases, with 13 bases left in between. Looked up from germline, CDR1 is SGDLS and CDR2 is YYNGEE. The CDR3 totals 15 residues. Sequenced by immunoSEQ multiplex PCR; TCRdb stores in-frame clones only, minus some. The table lists about 1,800,000 clones, around 96% of them singletons, with approximately 1.2% in the top ten. V gene TRBV9 combines with J gene TRBJ2-1; the D gene is possibly TRBD1 (6 bases). This clonotype originated in a man aged 18 to 29 in good health. Sequencing input: naive CD8+ T cells sorted from blood. DNA of the CDR3: TGTGCCAGCAGCGTAGGGACAGCCCTTCGCAATGAGCAGTTCTTC. Translating it yields CASSVGTALRNEQFF.